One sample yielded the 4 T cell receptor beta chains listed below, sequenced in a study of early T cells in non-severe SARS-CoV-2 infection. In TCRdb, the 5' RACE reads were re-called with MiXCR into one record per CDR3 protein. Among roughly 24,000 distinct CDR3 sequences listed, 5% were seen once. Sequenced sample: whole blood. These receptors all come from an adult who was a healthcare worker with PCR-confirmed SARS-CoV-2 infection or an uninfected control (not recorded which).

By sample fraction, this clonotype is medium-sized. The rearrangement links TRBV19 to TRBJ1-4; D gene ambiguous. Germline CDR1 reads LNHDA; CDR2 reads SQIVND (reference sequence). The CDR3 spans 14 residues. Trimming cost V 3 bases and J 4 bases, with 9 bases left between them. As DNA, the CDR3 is TGTGCCAGTAGTATTGACGTGATTAATGAAAAACTGTTTTTT. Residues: CASSIDVINEKLFF. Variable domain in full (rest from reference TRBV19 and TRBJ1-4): DGGITQSPKYLFRKEGQNVTLSCEQNLNHDAMYWYRQDPGQGLRLIYYSQIVNDFQKGDIAEGYSVSREKKESFPLTVTSAQKNPTAFYLCASSIDVINEKLFFGSGTQLSVL.

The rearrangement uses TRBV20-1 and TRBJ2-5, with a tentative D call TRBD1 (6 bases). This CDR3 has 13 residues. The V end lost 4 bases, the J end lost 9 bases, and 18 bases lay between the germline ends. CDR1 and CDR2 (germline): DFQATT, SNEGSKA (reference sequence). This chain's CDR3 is CSAIRDKGGAQYF. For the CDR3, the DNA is TGCAGTGCTATTCGAGACAAAGGGGGTGCCCAGTACTTC.

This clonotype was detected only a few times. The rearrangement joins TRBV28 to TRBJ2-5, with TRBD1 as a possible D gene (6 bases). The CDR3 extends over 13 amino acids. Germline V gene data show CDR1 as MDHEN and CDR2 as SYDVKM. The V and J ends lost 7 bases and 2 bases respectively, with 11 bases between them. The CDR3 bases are TGTGCCAGCATTCAAGGGGGTCAAGAGACCCAGTACTTC. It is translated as CASIQGGQETQYF.

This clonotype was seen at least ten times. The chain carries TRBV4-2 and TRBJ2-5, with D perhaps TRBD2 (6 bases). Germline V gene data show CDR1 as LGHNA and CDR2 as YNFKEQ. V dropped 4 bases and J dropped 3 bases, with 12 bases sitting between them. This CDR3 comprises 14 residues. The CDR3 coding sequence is TGTGCCAGCAGCCCGTTCGGGGGAGAAGAGACCCAGTACTTC. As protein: CASSPFGGEETQYF.